These T cell receptor beta chains were read from a single sample in a study of neurological immune-mediated disorders. TCRdb passed the 5' RACE reads through MiXCR, listing each CDR3 protein once. This sample carries some 83,000 distinct CDR3 sequences, 2% to 3% of them seen once, and the ten largest clones take roughly 1.2%. Sequenced input: PBMCs. The source of these receptors is a woman aged 25 to 39 with multiple sclerosis. Each CDR3 is given with its conserved first and last residue. Fields, in order: clone size, J gene, D gene, V gene, CDR3 DNA, CDR3 protein. A D gene is named only where the DNA matches it firmly. The size field reads once, few, many, or a class for an expanded clone.

many	TRBJ2-7	NA	TRBV20-1	TGCAGTGCTAGAAGTTGGGGCGATTCCTACGAGCAGTACTTC	CSARSWGDSYEQYF
many	TRBJ2-5	NA	TRBV12-3/TRBV12-4	TGTGCCAGCAGTTTGCCGGGAGAGACCCAGTACTTC	CASSLPGETQYF
many	TRBJ2-7	TRBD2	TRBV27	TGTGCCAGCAGTTTCCAGCGGGCTAGCGGGAGCTACGAGCAGTACTTC	CASSFQRASGSYEQYF
many	TRBJ1-2	TRBD1	TRBV7-2	TGTGCCAGCACCTCCGGACAGGGATATGGCTACACCTTC	CASTSGQGYGYTF
many	TRBJ1-1	TRBD1	TRBV3-1	TGTGCCAGCAGCCCAACAGGGGGCGAAGCTTTCTTT	CASSPTGGEAFF
many	TRBJ2-2	NA	TRBV29-1	TGCAGCGTACCCCAGGGGATACACACCGGGGAGCTGTTTTTT	CSVPQGIHTGELFF
many	TRBJ2-3	NA	TRBV7-9	TGTGCCAGCAGCTTAGACCCAGGGGATACGCAGTATTTT	CASSLDPGDTQYF
many	TRBJ2-1	TRBD2	TRBV5-1	TGCGCCAGCAGCTTCGGTCTAGCGGCCTACAATGAGCAGTTCTTC	CASSFGLAAYNEQFF
many	TRBJ2-7	TRBD2	TRBV7-2	TGTGCCAGCAGCGCTAGCGGGGGGTACGAGCAGTACTTC	CASSASGGYEQYF
many	TRBJ2-7	TRBD2	TRBV20-1	TGCAGTGCTAGCTTCCGGACTAGTGGCTACGAGCAGTACTTC	CSASFRTSGYEQYF
many	TRBJ2-1	NA	TRBV7-2	TGTGCCAGCAGCTTAGCGACGTCACTAAGCTCCTACAATGAGCAGTTCTTC	CASSLATSLSSYNEQFF
many	TRBJ2-7	TRBD1	TRBV7-2	TGTGCCAGCAGCTTAGGGGGACAGGAATACGAGCAGTACTTC	CASSLGGQEYEQYF
many	TRBJ2-4	TRBD2	TRBV7-8	TGTGCCAGCAGCCCGGGACTAGCGGGAGAAAACATTCAGTACTTC	CASSPGLAGENIQYF
many	TRBJ2-7	NA	TRBV29-1	TGCAGCGCCACGGAAACAGGGAACGAGCAGTACTTC	CSATETGNEQYF
many	TRBJ2-7	NA	TRBV4-3	TGCGCCAGCAGCCAAGAGCCCGGAAGCTCCTACGAGCAGTACTTC	CASSQEPGSSYEQYF
many	TRBJ1-4	NA	TRBV12-3/TRBV12-4	TGTGCCAGCAGTTTGGGGGGTGGTGAAAAACTGTTTTTT	CASSLGGGEKLFF
many	TRBJ2-7	TRBD1	TRBV4-2	TGTGCCAGCAGCCAGGGCCTCGCGACAGGGCTTTACGAGCAGTACTTC	CASSQGLATGLYEQYF
many	TRBJ2-7	NA	TRBV11-2	TGTGCCAGCAGCTCTCCCCACGGCTTGATGGCCTACGAGCAGTACTTC	CASSSPHGLMAYEQYF
many	TRBJ1-1	TRBD1	TRBV10-3	TGTGCCATCAGGCTGACAGGGGGGGACACTGAAGCTTTCTTT	CAIRLTGGDTEAFF
many	TRBJ2-7	TRBD1	TRBV5-5	TGTGCCAGCAGCTTGACAGGACAGGGAGTCTACGAGCAGTACTTC	CASSLTGQGVYEQYF
many	TRBJ2-7	NA	TRBV10-3	TGTGCCATCAGTGAGACACCGGACAGCTCCTACGAGCAGTACTTC	CAISETPDSSYEQYF
many	TRBJ2-7	NA	TRBV5-6	TGTGCCAGCAGCTTGTCTTGGGCGACCTACGAGCAGTACTTC	CASSLSWATYEQYF
many	TRBJ1-5	NA	TRBV20-1	TGCAGTGCTAGCGGAGGGTCTGGTAATCAGCCCCAGCATTTT	CSASGGSGNQPQHF
many	TRBJ1-1	TRBD1	TRBV6-6	TGTGCCAGCAGTTACTTTCAGGGGGATAAAGCTTTCTTT	CASSYFQGDKAFF
many	TRBJ2-7	NA	TRBV29-1	TGCAGCGTTGGTCACAGGTCCAACGAGCAGTACTTC	CSVGHRSNEQYF
many	TRBJ2-7	NA	TRBV7-9	TGTGCCAGCAGCTACTATTACGAGCAGTACTTC	CASSYYYEQYF
many	TRBJ2-7	NA	TRBV20-1	TGCAGTGTTATGAACAGGGCCCGATCCTACGAGCAGTACTTC	CSVMNRARSYEQYF